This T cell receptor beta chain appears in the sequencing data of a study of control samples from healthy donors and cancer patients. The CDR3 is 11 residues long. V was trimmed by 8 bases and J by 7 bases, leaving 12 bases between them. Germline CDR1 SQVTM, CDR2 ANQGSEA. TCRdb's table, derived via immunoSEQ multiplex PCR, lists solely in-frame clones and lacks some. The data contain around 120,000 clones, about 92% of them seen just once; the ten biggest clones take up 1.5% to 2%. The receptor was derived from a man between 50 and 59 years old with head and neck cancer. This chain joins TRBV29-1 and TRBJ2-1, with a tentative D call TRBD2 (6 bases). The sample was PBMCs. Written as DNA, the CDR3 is TGCAGCCCCGGGACTCCTAATGAGCAGTTCTTC. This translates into CSPGTPNEQFF.